This TCR beta chain was captured by sequencing in a study of identical twins. Unique molecular identifiers were in the cDNA, with template-switch universal primer binding. TCRdb re-called the 5' RACE reads through MiXCR, storing one row per CDR3 protein. The table lists more than 1.5 million distinct CDR3 sequences, about 30% of them singletons. From germline, CDR1 is SGDLS and CDR2 YYNGEE. The CDR3 extends over 16 residues, inclusive of both ends. Study outcomes and limitations: Out-of-frame alpha sequences that twins shared showed excess low generation probability. Not following the same donors, the study drew its conclusions from cross-sectional statistical analysis.

Comment on this clonotype: What it binds is unknown. Because the CDR3's place on the DNA is in doubt, the DNA is left out and the CDR3 is given as listed by TCRdb.

The sequencing sample was made of cord blood. The chain couples TRBV9 to TRBJ1-2. The clonotype comes from a newborn girl in good health. This CDR3 is CVSSVAEDFRGYGYTF.